The rows below give T cell receptor beta chains drawn from one sample of a study of cytomegalovirus exposure and HLA in healthy donors. TCRdb's copy holds only in-frame clones and misses some; the assay was immunoSEQ multiplex PCR. The data show about 85,000 clones, with more than 60% seen just once and under 4% held by the top ten. Sequencing input: PBMCs. The origin of the receptors is a man aged 25-40 years in good health and CMV-seronegative. CDR3s include the opening cysteine and the closing phenylalanine or tryptophan. The D gene is left open where the match is weak. Clone size is given for some rows only: seen once, a few or many times, or a class if the clone is expanded.

j_gene: TRBJ2-7; v_gene: TRBV7-9; abundance: few; d_gene: NA; CDR3aa: CSSSSGREKSYEQYF; CDR3nt: TGTTCCAGCAGTTCCGGACGGGAGAAAAGCTACGAGCAGTACTTC
j_gene: TRBJ2-1; v_gene: TRBV7-9; abundance: NA; d_gene: NA; CDR3aa: CATLGTSVYEQFF; CDR3nt: TGTGCCACCCTCGGGACATCCGTCTACGAGCAGTTCTTC
j_gene: TRBJ2-1; v_gene: TRBV30; abundance: NA; d_gene: NA; CDR3aa: CAWSARQEGQFF; CDR3nt: TGTGCCTGGAGTGCCCGACAGGAAGGGCAGTTCTTC
j_gene: TRBJ2-2; v_gene: TRBV28; abundance: NA; d_gene: TRBD1; CDR3aa: CASSLSAGGYTGELFF; CDR3nt: TGTGCCAGCAGTTTATCCGCAGGGGGTTACACCGGGGAGCTGTTTTTT
j_gene: TRBJ1-2; v_gene: TRBV5-4; abundance: few; d_gene: TRBD1; CDR3aa: CASSRDRDAYGYTF; CDR3nt: TGTGCCAGCAGCCGGGACAGGGACGCCTATGGCTACACCTTC
j_gene: TRBJ2-1; v_gene: TRBV12-5; abundance: NA; d_gene: TRBD2; CDR3aa: CASGLGLAGNNEQFF; CDR3nt: TGTGCTAGTGGTCTTGGACTAGCAGGTAACAATGAGCAGTTCTTC
j_gene: TRBJ2-7; v_gene: TRBV7-2; abundance: once; d_gene: NA; CDR3aa: CASSFFGGQAVNEQYF; CDR3nt: TGTGCCAGCAGCTTTTTCGGGGGGCAGGCAGTCAACGAGCAGTACTTC
j_gene: TRBJ2-1; v_gene: TRBV19; abundance: NA; d_gene: TRBD2; CDR3aa: CASSLSGSISSYNEQFF; CDR3nt: TGTGCCAGTAGCCTTAGCGGGAGCATCAGCTCCTACAATGAGCAGTTCTTC
j_gene: TRBJ2-7; v_gene: TRBV27; abundance: NA; d_gene: TRBD1; CDR3aa: CASSQKTGWFDEQYF; CDR3nt: TGTGCCAGCAGTCAGAAGACAGGGTGGTTTGACGAGCAGTACTTC
j_gene: TRBJ2-7; v_gene: TRBV28; abundance: few; d_gene: NA; CDR3aa: CASSFASYEQYF; CDR3nt: TGTGCCAGCAGTTTCGCTAGCTACGAGCAGTACTTC
j_gene: TRBJ1-6; v_gene: TRBV28; abundance: NA; d_gene: TRBD1; CDR3aa: CASSFRDRGISPLHF; CDR3nt: TGTGCCAGCAGTTTCCGGGACAGGGGGATTTCACCCCTCCACTTT
j_gene: TRBJ2-4; v_gene: TRBV7-2; abundance: NA; d_gene: TRBD1; CDR3aa: CASSRGGGAKNIQYF; CDR3nt: TGTGCCAGCAGCCGAGGGGGCGGGGCCAAAAACATTCAGTACTTC
j_gene: TRBJ2-3; v_gene: TRBV4-1; abundance: NA; d_gene: NA; CDR3aa: CASSQDRAGPSTDTQYF; CDR3nt: TGCGCCAGCAGCCAAGATCGGGCGGGGCCCAGCACAGATACGCAGTATTTT
j_gene: TRBJ2-1; v_gene: TRBV6-4; abundance: few; d_gene: TRBD2; CDR3aa: CASSESGGGPGEQFF; CDR3nt: TGTGCCAGCAGTGAGAGTGGCGGGGGGCCAGGGGAGCAGTTCTTC
j_gene: TRBJ1-1; v_gene: TRBV30; abundance: NA; d_gene: NA; CDR3aa: CAWSGFGSRGSNTEAFF; CDR3nt: TGTGCCTGGAGTGGTTTTGGCAGTAGGGGTTCAAACACTGAAGCTTTCTTT
j_gene: TRBJ2-3; v_gene: TRBV7-4; abundance: few; d_gene: NA; CDR3aa: CASSPKSLGVYTDTQYF; CDR3nt: TGTGCCAGCAGCCCCAAAAGTCTAGGGGTCTACACAGATACGCAGTATTTT
j_gene: TRBJ1-1; v_gene: TRBV29-1; abundance: NA; d_gene: NA; CDR3aa: CSSLEGQRTEAFF; CDR3nt: TGCAGCTCTCTTGAAGGACAGAGGACTGAAGCTTTCTTT
j_gene: TRBJ2-7; v_gene: TRBV7-7; abundance: NA; d_gene: TRBD2; CDR3aa: CASSPAGLAHEQYF; CDR3nt: TGTGCTAGCAGTCCCGCGGGACTAGCCCACGAGCAGTACTTC
j_gene: TRBJ2-1; v_gene: TRBV5-1; abundance: few; d_gene: NA; CDR3aa: CASSLVAGVNEQFF; CDR3nt: TGCGCCAGCAGCTTGGTAGCAGGGGTAAATGAGCAGTTCTTC
j_gene: TRBJ2-1; v_gene: TRBV6-1; abundance: NA; d_gene: TRBD1; CDR3aa: CASSVQGSYNEQFF; CDR3nt: TGTGCCAGCAGTGTACAGGGGTCGTACAATGAGCAGTTCTTC
j_gene: TRBJ1-1; v_gene: TRBV10-3; abundance: once; d_gene: TRBD1; CDR3aa: CAISDRGRGTEAFF; CDR3nt: TGTGCCATCAGTGACAGGGGGCGAGGCACTGAAGCTTTCTTT
j_gene: TRBJ2-7; v_gene: TRBV14; abundance: few; d_gene: TRBD1; CDR3aa: CASSSWRTGPFKQYF; CDR3nt: TGTGCCAGCAGCTCCTGGCGGACAGGGCCCTTCAAGCAGTACTTC
j_gene: TRBJ2-2; v_gene: TRBV23-1; abundance: NA; d_gene: TRBD1; CDR3aa: CASSQRGQGENTGELFF; CDR3nt: TGCGCCAGCAGTCAACGAGGTCAGGGGGAGAACACCGGGGAGCTGTTTTTT
j_gene: TRBJ2-7; v_gene: TRBV14; abundance: NA; d_gene: TRBD1; CDR3aa: CASSLLTGGGSEQYF; CDR3nt: TGTGCCAGCAGCCTCCTGACAGGGGGCGGGAGCGAGCAGTACTTC
j_gene: TRBJ1-2; v_gene: TRBV28; abundance: NA; d_gene: NA; CDR3aa: CASRPTGSGGGYTF; CDR3nt: TGTGCCAGCAGACCTACAGGTTCCGGGGGTGGCTACACCTTC
j_gene: TRBJ2-7; v_gene: TRBV18; abundance: NA; d_gene: NA; CDR3aa: CASSPAWDTYEQYF; CDR3nt: TGTGCCAGCTCACCAGCATGGGACACCTACGAGCAGTACTTC
j_gene: TRBJ2-7; v_gene: TRBV7-9; abundance: NA; d_gene: TRBD2; CDR3aa: CSSSSDSGRAAYEQYF; CDR3nt: TGTTCCAGCAGCAGTGATAGCGGGAGGGCCGCCTACGAGCAGTACTTC
j_gene: TRBJ2-5; v_gene: TRBV4-1; abundance: NA; d_gene: TRBD1; CDR3aa: CASSHLFQGEETQYF; CDR3nt: TGCGCCAGCAGCCATCTCTTCCAGGGGGAAGAGACCCAGTACTTC
j_gene: TRBJ1-5; v_gene: TRBV6-5; abundance: few; d_gene: TRBD1; CDR3aa: CASSLGTGTQPQHF; CDR3nt: TGTGCCAGCAGCCTCGGGACAGGGACTCAGCCCCAGCATTTT